These 16 T cell receptor beta chains originate from one sample sequenced in a study of neoadjuvant anti-PD-1 for oral cavity cancer (dated by TCRdb to the early 2020s). This specimen's time point label, per the study, means: after neoadjuvant nivolumab, at surgical resection. Libraries were made using the immunoSEQ multiplex PCR assay. TCRdb took this table from immuneACCESS and kept in-frame rearrangements with V and J called. Such tables lack part of the clones; where checked against another copy, unresolved V genes explain under half of the gap, and the rest is unexplained. For this sample the table gives some 14,000 clones, of which approximately 73% were detected only once. The top ten hold 2% to 2.5% of the sample. This specimen consisted of PBMCs, obtained after nivolumab (anti-PD-1) treatment. Receptors were obtained from a person aged 40 to 85 with oral cavity squamous cell carcinoma.

The V and J genes are TRBV28 and TRBJ2-7, with D possibly matching TRBD1 (6 bases). The CDR3 runs 17 residues. Trimming took 2 bases from V and 1 from J, leaving 18 bases between them. CDR1 is MDHEN, CDR2 SYDVKM, per germline. This chain's CDR3 is CASSLPERGFLSYEQYF. CDR3 in DNA: TGTGCCAGCAGTTTACCAGAGAGGGGGTTCCTGTCCTACGAGCAGTACTTC.

The rearrangement joins TRBV5-6 to TRBJ1-4, with 10 nucleotides matching TRBD1. CDR3 length equals 15 residues. The V gene's germline CDR1 is SGHDT and CDR2 YYEEEE. The ends lost 4 bases at V and 8 bases at J; junction bases unmatched: 8. CDR3 loop: CASSRAGTGAEKLFF. For the CDR3, the DNA is TGTGCCAGCAGCCGAGCCGGGACAGGGGCCGAAAAACTGTTTTTT.

This clone turned up a few times. The J gene is TRBJ1-2, the V gene TRBV2; 7 positions agree with TRBD1. CDR3 length equals 13 residues. With V trimmed by 5 bases and J by 8 bases, 8 bases remained unmatched. Germline V gene data show CDR1 as SNHLY and CDR2 as FYNNEI. The CDR3 bases are TGTGCCAGCAGTCGCCACAGGGGAAGGGGCTACACCTTC. Amino acids: CASSRHRGRGYTF.

The chain links TRBV5-1 to TRBJ2-6; D is undetermined. The germline gives CDR1 SGHRS, CDR2 YFSETQ. The CDR3 loop spans 17 amino acids. With 0 bases removed from V and 0 bases from J, the gap between germline ends came to 10 bases. CDR3 sequence: CASSLVPLDSGANVLTF. The CDR3, as DNA: TGCGCCAGCAGCTTGGTTCCATTGGACTCTGGGGCCAACGTCCTGACTTTC.

The J gene is TRBJ2-1, the V gene TRBV5-1; D uncertain. The CDR3 is 14 amino acids. Per the germline V gene, CDR1 is SGHRS and CDR2 is YFSETQ. The V end lost 0 bases, the J end lost 1 base, and 5 bases lay between the germline ends. CDR3 amino acids: CASSLGKSYNEQFF. For the CDR3, the DNA is TGCGCCAGCAGCTTGGGAAAATCCTACAATGAGCAGTTCTTC.

The chain combines TRBV19 with TRBJ2-2, with 12 bases aligning to TRBD2. V was clipped by 9 bases and J by 3 bases; unmatched bases: 8. CDR3 length equals 16 residues. In germline, CDR1 is LNHDA, CDR2 SQIVND (reference sequence). CDR3 protein: CASRLAGVTDTGELFF. The CDR3 DNA reads TGTGCCAGCAGACTAGCGGGAGTTACAGACACCGGGGAGCTGTTTTTT.

The rearrangement joins TRBV9 to TRBJ2-7, with D perhaps TRBD2 (5 bases). Germline V gene lookup returns CDR1 SGDLS and CDR2 YYNGEE. V gave up 0 bases and J gave up 3 bases, with 13 bases separating them. The CDR3 has 15 residues. The CDR3 is CASSVAPSGNYEQYF. Here the CDR3 DNA reads TGTGCCAGCAGCGTAGCCCCCTCCGGGAACTACGAGCAGTACTTC.

In this sample, this clone turned up a few times. V is TRBV2 and J is TRBJ1-2; 7 nucleotides line up with TRBD1. This CDR3 region has 13 residues. Trimming cost V 4 bases and J 2 bases; bases outside gene matches: 1. Looked up from germline, CDR1 is SNHLY and CDR2 is FYNNEI. The DNA for the CDR3 is TGTGCCAGCAGTGTACAGGGGAACTATGGCTACACCTTC. Its protein is CASSVQGNYGYTF.

The chain combines TRBV28 with TRBJ1-5; D is unresolved. Germline CDR1 and CDR2: MDHEN and SYDVKM. Trimming removed 3 bases at V and 5 bases at J, with 11 bases between. The CDR3 spans 14 residues. The chain's CDR3 is CASSFRGNYQPQHF. For the CDR3, the DNA is TGTGCCAGCAGTTTTCGAGGGAACTATCAGCCCCAGCATTTT.

The chain joins TRBV5-8 to TRBJ1-5; no reliable D call. V was shortened by 6 bases and J by 9 bases, with 10 bases between the two germline ends. Germline V gives CDR1 SGHTS, CDR2 YDEGEE. The CDR3 has 11 residues. The DNA for the CDR3 is TGTGCCAGCACCATCTCAGGGCCCCAGCATTTT. It is translated as CASTISGPQHF. Filled out from reference TRBV5-8 and TRBJ1-5, the complete variable domain reads EAGVTQSPTHLIKTRGQQATLRCSPISGHTSVYWYQQALGLGLQFLLWYDEGEERNRGNFPPRFSGRQFPNYSSELNVNALELEDSALYLCASTISGPQHFGDGTRLSIL.

This clone was seen a single time. The chain carries TRBV11-2 and TRBJ2-3; D gene uncertain. V gave up 8 bases and J gave up 0 bases, with 6 bases separating them. The germline gives CDR1 SGHAT, CDR2 FQNNGV. CDR3 size: 12 residues. CDR3 residues: CASSSSTDTQYF. The CDR3 DNA is TGTGCCAGCTCCTCTAGCACAGATACGCAGTATTTT. The variable domain in full, with the rest retrieved from reference TRBV11-2 and TRBJ2-3, is EAGVAQSPRYKIIEKRQSVAFWCNPISGHATLYWYQQILGQGPKLLIQFQNNGVVDDSQLPKDRFSAERLKGVDSTLKIQPAKLEDSAVYLCASSSSTDTQYFGPGTRLTVL.

The rearrangement links TRBV5-1 to TRBJ1-1; TRBD1 agrees at 8 bases. V gave up 2 bases and J gave up 1 base; unmatched junction bases: 7. The germline V gene encodes CDR1 SGHRS and CDR2 YFSETQ. The CDR3 is 16 amino acids. The CDR3 DNA is TGCGCCAGCAGCTTAGACAGGGGCCCCAAGAACACTGAAGCTTTCTTT. It translates to CASSLDRGPKNTEAFF.

The genes are TRBV9 and TRBJ1-1, with D unclear. The germline V gene has CDR1 SGDLS and CDR2 YYNGEE. CDR3 length: 15 amino acids. With 0 bases removed from V and 3 bases from J, the gap between germline ends came to 12 bases. CDR3 bases: TGTGCCAGCAGCGTAGACCCCGGTGGGGACACTGAAGCTTTCTTT. Encoded protein: CASSVDPGGDTEAFF.

In this sample, this clone turned up a few times. The chain combines TRBV30 with TRBJ1-3; no clear D. The germline V gene has CDR1 GTSNPN and CDR2 SVGIG (reference sequence). V was shortened by 5 bases and J by 2 bases, with 10 bases between the two germline ends. The CDR3 extends over 13 amino acids. The CDR3, as DNA: TGTGCCTGGGTCTCGGGCGCTGGAAACACCATATATTTT. It yields the protein CAWVSGAGNTIYF.

The rearrangement links TRBV4-1 to TRBJ2-5; 14 nucleotides agree with TRBD2. J lost 5 bases, V lost 4 bases, and 6 bases had no gene match. The CDR3 consists of 16 residues. CDR1 MGHRA and CDR2 YSYEKL come from the germline V gene. The CDR3 spells CASSRLAGGREETQYF. Here the CDR3 DNA reads TGCGCCAGCAGCCGACTAGCGGGGGGGAGAGAGGAGACCCAGTACTTC.

V and J are TRBV27 and TRBJ1-1, with 7 nucleotides matching TRBD1. The CDR3 runs to 14 residues. Trimming took 0 bases from V and 8 from J; bases not matched to a gene: 6. Germline values: CDR1 MNHEY, CDR2 SMNVEV (reference sequence). This CDR3 reads CASSLSTGRVEAFF. CDR3 DNA: TGTGCCAGCAGTTTATCGACAGGGAGGGTAGAAGCTTTCTTT.